This entry describes one TCR beta chain. Its antigen remains unidentified. The data were taken from a study of early stage breast cancer tumors. Study information: Samples were sequenced at 7.5 to 10-fold average coverage. Findings and limits, study-wide: Unsorted bulk genomic DNA sequencing lacked pairing and functional marker data. Most shared enriched TCRB sequences were commonly generated ones.

Germline V gene sequence: CDR1 SGHTA, CDR2 FQGNSA. This CDR3 is built from 13 residues. Trimming stripped 5 bases from V and 6 bases from J, with 13 bases between. Each sample had two DNA replicates, 0.5 ug blood or around 1.6 ug tissue. The repertoire was sequenced with immunoSEQ multiplex PCR; TCRdb's copy has only in-frame clones and lacks some. Altogether fewer than 30,000 clones are present, 75% to 85% being singletons, with the ten largest covering approximately 11%. Input material: blood. The rearrangement joins TRBV7-2 to TRBJ1-2; D uncertain. This TCR derives from a person aged 55-75 years with breast cancer. CDR3 loop: CASSLPVPNGYTF. CDR3 coding DNA: TGTGCCAGCAGCCTGCCGGTTCCAAATGGCTACACCTTC.